Below are 13 T cell receptor beta chains sequenced from a single sample in a study of cytomegalovirus exposure and HLA in healthy donors. PCR amplification relied on 60 Vbeta primers (plus 13 Jbeta primers). Only in-frame clones appear in the TCRdb table, and some are missing; sequencing was by immunoSEQ multiplex PCR. The table records about 84,000 clones, around 80% of them present only once. The sequenced sample was PBMCs. The receptor source for this set is a male donor in good health and CMV-seropositive.

This chain joins TRBV19 and TRBJ2-2; D is uncertain. CDR1 and CDR2 from the germline V gene are LNHDA and SQIVND (reference sequence). The CDR3 has 15 residues. V was trimmed by 6 bases and J by 5 bases, leaving 16 bases between them. CDR3 protein: CASRSVELSTGELFF. CDR3 DNA sequence: TGTGCCAGTAGATCTGTGGAGTTGAGTACCGGGGAGCTGTTTTTT.

The chain employs TRBV28 and TRBJ2-7; no reliable D call. The germline CDR1 and CDR2 sequences are MDHEN and SYDVKM. CDR3 length: 13 residues. Trimming removed 7 bases at V and 0 bases at J, with 10 bases between. The CDR3 is CASTRSPSYEQYF. In DNA form, the CDR3 reads TGTGCCAGCACCCGGTCCCCCTCCTACGAGCAGTACTTC.

The chain combines TRBV2 with TRBJ2-4; D unresolved. Germline loops: CDR1 SNHLY, CDR2 FYNNEI. The germline V and J ends were trimmed by 3 bases and 0 bases, with 6 bases remaining between them. CDR3 size: 14 residues. CDR3 in DNA: TGTGCCAGCAGTGACGCAGGAGCCAAAAACATTCAGTACTTC. Encoded protein: CASSDAGAKNIQYF. Full variable domain (remainder filled in from reference TRBV2 and TRBJ2-4): EPEVTQTPSHQVTQMGQEVILRCVPISNHLYFYWYRQILGQKVEFLVSFYNNEISEKSEIFDDQFSVERPDGSNFTLKIRSTKLEDSAMYFCASSDAGAKNIQYFGAGTRLSVL.

V gene TRBV6-5 combines with J gene TRBJ1-3, with 10 bases aligning to TRBD1. Germline V gene lookup returns CDR1 MNHEY and CDR2 SVGAGI. With 6 bases clipped from V and 4 bases from J, the junction kept 6 bases outside the gene matches. This CDR3 region has 15 residues. The CDR3, as DNA: TGTGCCAGCAGACACGACAGGGGGCAAGGAAACACCATATATTTT. Protein product: CASRHDRGQGNTIYF.

This clone has a handful of counts. Other DNA sequences in the sample encode the same CDR3. This chain connects TRBV5-1 to TRBJ2-7; 11 bases map to TRBD2. With 4 bases clipped from V and 0 bases from J, the junction kept 3 bases outside the gene matches. Germline loops: CDR1 SGHRS, CDR2 YFSETQ. CDR3 length equals 15 residues. The chain's CDR3 is CASSPTSGSSYEQYF. The CDR3 nucleotides read TGCGCCAGCAGCCCAACTAGCGGGAGCTCCTACGAGCAGTACTTC. Variable domain in full (rest from reference TRBV5-1 and TRBJ2-7): KAGVTQTPRYLIKTRGQQVTLSCSPISGHRSVSWYQQTPGQGLQFLFEYFSETQRNKGNFPGRFSGRQFSNSRSEMNVSTLELGDSALYLCASSPTSGSSYEQYFGPGTRLTVT.

At least ten counts were recorded for this clone. The rearrangement uses TRBV4-2 and TRBJ2-3; maybe TRBD1 (7 bases). The CDR3 spans 15 residues. Germline lookup yields CDR1 LGHNA and CDR2 YNFKEQ. Deletions cut 8 bases from V and 4 bases from J, with 19 bases between. DNA of the CDR3: TGTGCCAGCCTCCAGGGAACAGGGGAGGCAGATACGCAGTATTTT. Its translation is CASLQGTGEADTQYF.

The chain is built from TRBV9 and TRBJ2-2; a possible D gene is TRBD1 (5 bases). Between the trimmed V and J ends, which lost 3 bases and 1 base, there was a span of 13 bases. Germline CDR1 and CDR2: SGDLS and YYNGEE. The length of the CDR3 is 16 residues. The CDR3 coding sequence is TGTGCCAGCAGCGCCACCCGAAGGGGGAACACCGGGGAGCTGTTTTTT. Its protein is CASSATRRGNTGELFF.

The chain employs TRBV18 and TRBJ2-7; 7 bases are a match to TRBD1. Germline assignment: CDR1 KGHSH and CDR2 LQKENI. The CDR3 loop spans 14 amino acids. Trimming took 5 bases from V and 1 from J; bases not matched to a gene: 5. The CDR3 DNA reads TGTGCCAGCTCAACCGACAGGGTTTCCTACGAGCAGTACTTC. Translation gives CASSTDRVSYEQYF.

Here the CDR3 reads CASSLGHQGIEGTSTDTQYF. The CDR3 coding sequence is TGTGCCAGCAGCTTAGGACACCAGGGGATTGAAGGTACTAGCACAGATACGCAGTATTTT. This sequence joins TRBV7-8 and TRBJ2-3, with a possible D match to TRBD1 (6 bases). V shed 1 base and J shed 0 bases, with 23 bases lying between them. Germline values: CDR1 SGHVS, CDR2 FQNEAQ. The CDR3 totals 20 residues.

The CDR3, as DNA: TGTGCCAGGAGCACCTTACTTAGCGAGCAGTACTTC. This codes for CARSTLLSEQYF. This sequence joins TRBV25-1 and TRBJ2-7; D is ambiguous. V lost 9 bases to trimming and J lost 6 bases, with 15 bases between them. CDR3 length: 12 residues. Germline V gene data show CDR1 as MGHDK and CDR2 as SYGVNS.

The chain combines TRBV18 with TRBJ2-7, with D unclear. Between the trimmed V and J ends, which lost 3 bases and 3 bases, there was a span of 9 bases. Germline values: CDR1 KGHSH, CDR2 LQKENI. The CDR3 totals 13 residues. The DNA of the CDR3 is TGTGCCAGCTCACCCCTATCAAACTACGAGCAGTACTTC. Translated: CASSPLSNYEQYF.

The chain employs TRBV19 and TRBJ2-1, with a possible D match to TRBD2 (5 bases). Germline CDR1 reads LNHDA; CDR2 reads SQIVND (reference sequence). The V end was cut by 6 bases, the J end by 4 bases, with 16 bases between. The CDR3 is 15 residues long. The CDR3, as DNA: TGTGCCAGTAGCATCAATGGGGAGAATTACAATGAGCAGTTCTTC. Amino acid sequence: CASSINGENYNEQFF.

The rearrangement uses TRBV23-1 and TRBJ1-1, with 8 positions matching TRBD1. TRBV23-1 is recorded as an ORF, its role being uncertain. CDR3 length equals 13 residues. The J segment lost 3 bases and the V segment lost 4 bases, leaving 1 base of the junction unmatched. CDR3 coding DNA: TGCGCCAGCAGTCGGGACAGGCACACTGAAGCTTTCTTT. It is translated as CASSRDRHTEAFF.